This TCR beta chain comes out of a study of T cell repertoires in cytomegalovirus infection. About the research overall: Selected CMV epitopes included recently identified HLA-C-restricted ones as well as well-studied HLA-B-restricted ones. It was the public TCR beta signatures that indicated both CMV infection and matching HLA type.

Of note for this clonotype: No antigen is known for it.

Study conclusions and caveats: Identification of carriers of CMV plus the relevant HLA was achieved through cumulative public TCR beta family frequency.

Each CDR3 protein gets one entry after TCRdb re-called the reads with MiXCR. The sample lists 650,000 to 900,000 distinct CDR3 sequences; 30% to 35% were seen once. The CDR3 totals 15 residues. The germline CDR1 and CDR2 sequences are PRHDT and FYEKMQ (reference sequence). Trimming took off 4 bases at V and 6 bases at J, with 18 bases between the two ends. This receptor was identified in a human donor in good health (CMV status not recorded). Some clones in this sample may be carry-over from other donors' samples. Sample: cultured CD8+ T cells from PBMCs, taken from culture after CMV antigen stimulation. The chain carries TRBV13 and TRBJ1-1; D might be TRBD1 (6 bases). This chain's CDR3 is CASSSHGGGPPEAFF. The CDR3 nucleotides are TGTGCCAGCAGCTCCCACGGGGGGGGGCCCCCTGAAGCTTTCTTT. The full variable domain, rest sourced from reference TRBV13 and TRBJ1-1, is AAGVIQSPRHLIKEKRETATLKCYPIPRHDTVYWYQQGPGQDPQFLISFYEKMQSDKGSIPDRFSAQQFSDYHSELNMSSLELGDSALYFCASSSHGGGPPEAFFGQGTRLTVV.